The 10 T cell receptor beta chains reported below all come from one sample, sequenced in a study of T cells in Graves' hyperthyroidism and ophthalmopathy. Template material for amplifying TCR beta CDR3 regions consisted of RNA transcripts. The HTBI primer set served for first-round RT-PCR of the TCR CDR3. TCRdb analysed the multiplex PCR reads with MiXCR anew, one entry per CDR3 protein. The sample has around 350,000 distinct CDR3 sequences; roughly 15% are singletons. Specimen: blood. All receptors come from a woman aged 60-75 years with Graves' ophthalmopathy.

This clonotype was seen only a few times. The rearrangement joins TRBV25-1 to TRBJ2-3; TRBD2 matches at 10 bases. The trim removed 1 base at V and 6 bases at J, leaving 10 bases unmatched. The CDR3 runs to 17 residues. Germline V gene lookup returns CDR1 MGHDK and CDR2 SYGVNS. The CDR3 protein is CASSESRASGRRDTQYF. The CDR3 bases are TGTGCCAGCAGTGAATCCAGGGCTAGCGGGAGACGCGATACGCAGTATTTT.

The chain joins TRBV27 to TRBJ2-7; TRBD2 matches at 10 bases. The germline gives CDR1 MNHEY, CDR2 SMNVEV (reference sequence). Trimming removed 1 base from V and 5 bases from J; junction bases left unmatched: 5. The CDR3 extends over 15 amino acids. This chain's CDR3 is CASSLYSGRHNEQYF. DNA for the CDR3: TGTGCCAGCAGTTTATATAGCGGGAGGCACAACGAGCAGTACTTC.

In its sample, this clonotype was seen a few times. The chain combines TRBV5-4 with TRBJ2-1, with D perhaps TRBD1 (5 bases). The germline V gene encodes CDR1 SGHNT and CDR2 YYREEE (reference sequence). CDR3 length equals 12 residues. V was pared by 4 bases and J by 9 bases, with 11 bases between. The chain's CDR3 is CASSAQGGEQFF. The CDR3 DNA reads as TGTGCCAGCAGCGCCCAGGGCGGTGAGCAGTTCTTC.

With regard to this clonotype: This sequence may be a read error, since a much larger clone differs from it by one base. The gene calls are TRBV28 and TRBJ1-1, with 8 nucleotides matching TRBD1. CDR3 length: 18 residues. CDR1 is MDHEN, CDR2 SYDVKM, per germline. Trimming cost V 4 bases and J 0 bases; bases outside gene matches: 13. The CDR3 nucleotides are TGTGCCAGCAGTTGGGGAAGGGGACAGGAGAGTTTGAACACTGAAGCTTTCTTT. Its protein is CASSWGRGQESLNTEAFF.

In this sample, this clonotype turned up many times. This chain uses TRBV3-1 with TRBJ2-5; a weak D match, TRBD2 (5 bases). Trimming pared 1 base from V and 5 bases from J, leaving 11 bases between. Germline CDR1 reads LGHDT; CDR2 reads YNNKEL (reference sequence). This CDR3 has 14 residues. The CDR3 here is CASSQAGRGETQYF. The CDR3 region has the DNA TGTGCCAGCAGCCAAGCTGGGAGAGGGGAGACCCAGTACTTC.

The V call is TRBV28, the J call TRBJ2-3; D unclear. Germline assignment: CDR1 MDHEN and CDR2 SYDVKM. This CDR3 spans 12 amino acids. Trimming stripped 3 bases from V and 4 bases from J, with 5 bases between. As DNA, the CDR3 is TGTGCCAGCAGTTTGTTTCCAGATACGCAGTATTTT. Translating gives CASSLFPDTQYF.

For this clonotype: One end of the junction is discordant with germline, which a read error may explain. The CDR3: CVSSLDRPGELFF. The CDR3 DNA follows: TGTGTCAGCAGCTTAGACAGACCCGGGGAGCTGTTTTTT. The chain recombines TRBV7-3 with TRBJ2-2; weak D call: TRBD1 (5 bases). This CDR3 spans 13 amino acids. The V gene's germline CDR1 is SGHTA and CDR2 FQGTGA.

This clonotype was seen at least ten times. This rearrangement joins TRBV28 to TRBJ2-7; 7 nucleotides agree with TRBD1. The germline V gene has CDR1 MDHEN and CDR2 SYDVKM. The CDR3 sequence is 14 residues long. The junction had 8 bases not matched to a gene; V was cut back by 7 bases and J by 2 bases. The CDR3 protein is CASTLEGATYEQYF. CDR3 DNA: TGTGCCAGCACTCTCGAGGGGGCGACCTACGAGCAGTACTTC.

This clonotype was found once. It may be a read error: a sequence one base away is much more abundant. This chain links TRBV10-2 with TRBJ2-5, with 8 nucleotides matching TRBD2. Germline CDR1 reads WSHSY; CDR2 reads SAAADI. The CDR3 is 13 amino acids. The DNA of the CDR3 is TGCACCAGCAGCGGGACTAGTCAAGAGACCCAGTACTTC. Protein sequence: CTSSGTSQETQYF.

This clonotype was picked up many times. This chain uses TRBV20-1 with TRBJ2-7; 7 bases line up with TRBD1. Germline V gives CDR1 DFQATT, CDR2 SNEGSKA (reference sequence). This CDR3 has 15 amino acids. After removal of 2 bases from V and 2 bases from J, the junction contained 9 bases not matched to a gene. The CDR3 here is CSARRPGQAAYEQYF. CDR3 DNA sequence: TGCAGTGCTAGACGCCCCGGACAGGCGGCCTACGAGCAGTACTTC.